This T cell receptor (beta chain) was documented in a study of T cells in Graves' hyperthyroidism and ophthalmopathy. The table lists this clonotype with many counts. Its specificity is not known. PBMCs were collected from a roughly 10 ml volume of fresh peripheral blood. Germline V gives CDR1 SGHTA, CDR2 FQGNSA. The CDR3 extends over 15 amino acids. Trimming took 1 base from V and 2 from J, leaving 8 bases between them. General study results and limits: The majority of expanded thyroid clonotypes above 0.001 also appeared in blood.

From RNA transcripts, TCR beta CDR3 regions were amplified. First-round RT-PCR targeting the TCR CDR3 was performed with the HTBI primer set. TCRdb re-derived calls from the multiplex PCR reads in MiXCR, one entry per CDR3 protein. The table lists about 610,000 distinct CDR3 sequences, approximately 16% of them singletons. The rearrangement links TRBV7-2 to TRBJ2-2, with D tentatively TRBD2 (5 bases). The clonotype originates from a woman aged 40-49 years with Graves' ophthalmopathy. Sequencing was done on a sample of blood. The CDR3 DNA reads TGTGCCAGCAGCTTAGACGGACTTAACACCGGGGAGCTGTTTTTT. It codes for CASSLDGLNTGELFF.